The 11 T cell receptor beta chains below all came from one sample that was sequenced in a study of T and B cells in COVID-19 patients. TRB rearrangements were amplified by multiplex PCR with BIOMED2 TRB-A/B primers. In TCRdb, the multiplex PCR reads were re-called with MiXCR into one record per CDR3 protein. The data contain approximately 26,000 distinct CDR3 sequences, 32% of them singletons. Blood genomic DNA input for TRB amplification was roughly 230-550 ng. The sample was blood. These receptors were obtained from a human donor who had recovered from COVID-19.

The CDR3 DNA follows: TGTGCCAGTAGCCCCCGGGTCATTAACTATGGCTACACCTTC. Translated, it gives CASSPRVINYGYTF. The chain recombines TRBV19 with TRBJ1-2, with unresolved D. The CDR3 covers 14 residues. Between the trimmed V and J ends, which lost 6 bases and 1 base, there was a span of 12 bases. CDR1 and CDR2 (germline): LNHDA, SQIVND (reference sequence).

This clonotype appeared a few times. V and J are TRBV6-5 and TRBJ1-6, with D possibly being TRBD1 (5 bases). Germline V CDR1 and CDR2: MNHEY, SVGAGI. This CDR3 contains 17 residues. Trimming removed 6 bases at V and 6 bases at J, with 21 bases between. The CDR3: CASRKGQGVSGNSPLHF. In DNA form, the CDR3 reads TGTGCCAGCAGGAAAGGCCAGGGCGTTAGTGGTAATTCACCCCTCCACTTT.

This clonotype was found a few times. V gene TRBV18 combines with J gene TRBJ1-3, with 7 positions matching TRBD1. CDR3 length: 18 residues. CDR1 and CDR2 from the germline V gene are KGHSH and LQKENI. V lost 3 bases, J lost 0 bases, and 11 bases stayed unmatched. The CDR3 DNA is TGTGCCAGCTCACCGTCACCAACAGGGGCAGTCTCTGGAAACACCATATATTTT. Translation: CASSPSPTGAVSGNTIYF.

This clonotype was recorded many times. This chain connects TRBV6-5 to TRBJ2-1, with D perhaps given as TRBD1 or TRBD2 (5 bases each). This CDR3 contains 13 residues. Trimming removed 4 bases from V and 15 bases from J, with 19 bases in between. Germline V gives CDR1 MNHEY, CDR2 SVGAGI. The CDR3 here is CASSSLLRGGLFF. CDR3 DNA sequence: TGTGCCAGCAGTTCCCTGCTGAGGGGCGGTCTGTTCTTC.

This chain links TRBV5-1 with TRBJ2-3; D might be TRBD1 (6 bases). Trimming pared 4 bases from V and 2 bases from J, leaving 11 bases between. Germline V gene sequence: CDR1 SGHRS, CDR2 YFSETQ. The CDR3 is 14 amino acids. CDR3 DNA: TGCGCCAGCAGCCCCGGACAGTCCACAGATACGCAGTATTTT. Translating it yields CASSPGQSTDTQYF.

CDR3 coding DNA: TGTGCCAGCAGCTTAGGAACTCTGGAGGCCAACGTCCTGACTTTC. Translated, it gives CASSLGTLEANVLTF. This rearrangement joins TRBV7-2 to TRBJ2-6, with D uncertain. Trimming left V 1 base short and J 6 bases short, with 10 bases between. This CDR3 is built from 15 residues. The germline CDR1 and CDR2 sequences are SGHTA and FQGNSA.

The CDR3 DNA follows: TGTGCCAGCAGCCAGGGACAGGGTGAATATCAGCCCCAGCATTTT. Amino acid sequence: CASSQGQGEYQPQHF. The chain links TRBV6-2 or TRBV6-3 to TRBJ1-5, with TRBD1 matching over 9 bases. The CDR3 totals 15 residues. The J segment lost 5 bases and the V segment lost 6 bases, leaving 8 bases of the junction unmatched. CDR1 and CDR2 (germline): MNHEY, SVGEGT.

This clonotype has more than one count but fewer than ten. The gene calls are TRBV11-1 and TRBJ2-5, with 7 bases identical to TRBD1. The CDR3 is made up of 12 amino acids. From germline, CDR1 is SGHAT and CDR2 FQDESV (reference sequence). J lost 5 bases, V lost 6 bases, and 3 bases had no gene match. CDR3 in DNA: TGTGCCAGCAGACCGACAGGGGAGACCCAGTACTTC. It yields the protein CASRPTGETQYF.

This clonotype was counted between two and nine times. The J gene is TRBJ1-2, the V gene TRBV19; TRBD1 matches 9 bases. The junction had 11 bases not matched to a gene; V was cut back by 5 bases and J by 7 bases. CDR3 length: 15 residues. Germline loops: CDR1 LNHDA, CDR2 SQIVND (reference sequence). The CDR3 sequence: CASSPGTGLFSGYTF. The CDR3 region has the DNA TGTGCCAGTAGTCCCGGGACAGGGCTATTTAGTGGCTACACCTTC.

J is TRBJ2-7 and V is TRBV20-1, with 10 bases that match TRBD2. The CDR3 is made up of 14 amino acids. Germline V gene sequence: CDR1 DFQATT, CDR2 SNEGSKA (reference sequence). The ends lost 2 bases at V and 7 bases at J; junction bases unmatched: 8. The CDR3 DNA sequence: TGCAGTGCTAGAAAGTTAGCGGGAGGAGGGGAGCAGTACTTC. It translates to CSARKLAGGGEQYF.

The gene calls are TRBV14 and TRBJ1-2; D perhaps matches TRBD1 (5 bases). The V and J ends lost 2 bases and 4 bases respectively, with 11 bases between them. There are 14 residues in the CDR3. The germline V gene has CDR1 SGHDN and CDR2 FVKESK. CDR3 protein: CASSQRVGGYGYTF. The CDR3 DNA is TGTGCCAGCAGCCAAAGGGTTGGGGGCTATGGCTACACCTTC.